This T cell receptor beta chain originates from a study of T cells in Graves' hyperthyroidism and ophthalmopathy. The study's findings and limits: The model foresaw ophthalmopathy a median around 6.8 months prior to onset. Most thyroid-expanded clonotypes above 0.001 were also found in blood.

TCR beta CDR3 sequences were amplified from RNA transcripts. Carried out on the TCR CDR3, a first-round RT-PCR used the HTBI primer set. TCRdb used MiXCR to reprocess the multiplex PCR reads, holding one entry per CDR3 protein. The profile covers some 690,000 distinct CDR3 sequences, with roughly 17% appearing a single time and roughly a sixth taken by the ten largest. Germline V gene sequence: CDR1 DFQATT, CDR2 SNEGSKA (reference sequence). The length of the CDR3 is 15 residues. Trimming removed 0 bases at V and 4 bases at J, with 15 bases between. Concerning this clonotype itself: Its antigen is not known.

The V gene is TRBV20-1, the J gene TRBJ2-5; TRBD2 is a possible D gene (6 bases). The TCR comes from a man in his fifties with Graves' hyperthyroidism. What was sequenced was blood. The CDR3 nucleotides read TGCAGTGCTAGAGATCCAGCGGGCGGTCCAGAGACCCAGTACTTC. This gives the protein CSARDPAGGPETQYF.